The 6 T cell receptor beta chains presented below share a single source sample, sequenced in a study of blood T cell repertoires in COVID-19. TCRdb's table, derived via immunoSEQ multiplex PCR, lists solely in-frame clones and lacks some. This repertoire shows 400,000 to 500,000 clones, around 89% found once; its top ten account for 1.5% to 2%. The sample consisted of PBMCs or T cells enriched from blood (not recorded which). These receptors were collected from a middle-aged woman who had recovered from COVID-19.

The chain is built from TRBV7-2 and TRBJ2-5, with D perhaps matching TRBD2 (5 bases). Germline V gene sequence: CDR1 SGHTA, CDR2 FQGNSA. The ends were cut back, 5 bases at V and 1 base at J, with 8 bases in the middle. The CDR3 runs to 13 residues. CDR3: CASSNSAQETQYF. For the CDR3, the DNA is TGTGCCAGCAGCAATAGCGCCCAAGAGACCCAGTACTTC.

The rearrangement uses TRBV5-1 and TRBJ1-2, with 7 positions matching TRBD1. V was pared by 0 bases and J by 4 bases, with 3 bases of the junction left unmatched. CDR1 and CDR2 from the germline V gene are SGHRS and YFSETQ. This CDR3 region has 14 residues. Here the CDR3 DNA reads TGCGCCAGCAGCTTGGAGGGGGCGGGCTATGGCTACACCTTC. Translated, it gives CASSLEGAGYGYTF.

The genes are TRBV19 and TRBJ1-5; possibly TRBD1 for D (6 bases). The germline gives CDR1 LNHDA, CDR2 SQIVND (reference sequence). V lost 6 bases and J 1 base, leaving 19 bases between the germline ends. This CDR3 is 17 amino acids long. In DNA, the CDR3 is TGTGCCAGTAGCCTCGTCGCAGGGGTCGGGAGCAATCAGCCCCAGCATTTT. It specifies CASSLVAGVGSNQPQHF.

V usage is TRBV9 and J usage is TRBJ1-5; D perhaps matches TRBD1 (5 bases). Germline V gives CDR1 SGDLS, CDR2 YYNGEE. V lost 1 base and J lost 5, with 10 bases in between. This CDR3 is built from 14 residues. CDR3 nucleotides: TGTGCCAGCAGCGTATCTGGGGACTATCAGCCCCAGCATTTT. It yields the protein CASSVSGDYQPQHF.

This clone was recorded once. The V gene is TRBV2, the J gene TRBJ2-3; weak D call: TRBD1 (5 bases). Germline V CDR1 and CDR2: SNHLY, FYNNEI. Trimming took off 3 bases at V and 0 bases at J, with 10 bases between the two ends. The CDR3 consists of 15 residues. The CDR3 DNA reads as TGTGCCAGCAGTGATATAGGGGCGAGCACAGATACGCAGTATTTT. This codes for CASSDIGASTDTQYF.

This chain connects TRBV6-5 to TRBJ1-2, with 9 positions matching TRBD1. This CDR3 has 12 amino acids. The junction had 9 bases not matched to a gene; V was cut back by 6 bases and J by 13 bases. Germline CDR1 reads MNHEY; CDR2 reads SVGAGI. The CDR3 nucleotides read TGTGCCAGCAGCCCACCCGGACAGGGGTGCACCTTC. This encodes CASSPPGQGCTF.